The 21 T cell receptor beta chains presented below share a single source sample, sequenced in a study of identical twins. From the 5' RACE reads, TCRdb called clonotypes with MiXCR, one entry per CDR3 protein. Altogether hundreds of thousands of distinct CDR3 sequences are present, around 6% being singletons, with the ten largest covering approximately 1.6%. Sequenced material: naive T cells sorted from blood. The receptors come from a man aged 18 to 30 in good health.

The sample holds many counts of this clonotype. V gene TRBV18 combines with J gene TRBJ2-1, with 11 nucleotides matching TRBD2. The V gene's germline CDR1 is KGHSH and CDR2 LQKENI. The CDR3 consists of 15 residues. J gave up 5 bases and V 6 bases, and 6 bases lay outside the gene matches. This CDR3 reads CASSPGLADNNEQFF. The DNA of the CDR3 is TGTGCCAGCTCCCCGGGACTAGCGGATAACAATGAGCAGTTCTTC.

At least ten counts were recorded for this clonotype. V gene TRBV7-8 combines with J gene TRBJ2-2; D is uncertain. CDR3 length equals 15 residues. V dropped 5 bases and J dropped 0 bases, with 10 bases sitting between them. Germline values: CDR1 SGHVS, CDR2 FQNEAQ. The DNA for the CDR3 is TGTGCCAGCAGCGGCAGAGTAACGAACACCGGGGAGCTGTTTTTT. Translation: CASSGRVTNTGELFF.

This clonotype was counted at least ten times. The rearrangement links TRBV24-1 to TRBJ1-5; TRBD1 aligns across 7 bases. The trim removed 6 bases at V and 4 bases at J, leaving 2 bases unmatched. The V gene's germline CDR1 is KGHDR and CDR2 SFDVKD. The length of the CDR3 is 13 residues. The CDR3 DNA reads TGTGCCACCAGTCCCAGGGGGAATCAGCCCCAGCATTTT. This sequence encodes CATSPRGNQPQHF.

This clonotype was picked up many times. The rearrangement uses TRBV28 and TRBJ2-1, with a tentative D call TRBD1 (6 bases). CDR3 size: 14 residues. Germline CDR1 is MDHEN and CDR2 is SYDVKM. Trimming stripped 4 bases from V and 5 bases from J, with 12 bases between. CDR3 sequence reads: CASSSFQGNNEQFF. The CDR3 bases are TGTGCCAGCAGTTCGTTTCAGGGGAACAATGAGCAGTTCTTC.

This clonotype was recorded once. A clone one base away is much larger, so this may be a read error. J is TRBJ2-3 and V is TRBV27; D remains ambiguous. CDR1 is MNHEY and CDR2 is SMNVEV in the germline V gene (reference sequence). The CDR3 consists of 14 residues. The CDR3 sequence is CASGRDGFSDTQDF. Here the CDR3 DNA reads TGTGCCAGCGGTCGAGATGGGTTTTCAGATACGCAGGATTTT.

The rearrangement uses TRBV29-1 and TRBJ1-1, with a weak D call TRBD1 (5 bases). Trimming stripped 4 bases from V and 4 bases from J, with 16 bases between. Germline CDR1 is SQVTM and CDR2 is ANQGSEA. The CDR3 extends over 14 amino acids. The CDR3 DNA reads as TGCAGCGTTGGGAGGGGAGGCTCCGCCACTGAAGCTTTCTTT. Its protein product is CSVGRGGSATEAFF.

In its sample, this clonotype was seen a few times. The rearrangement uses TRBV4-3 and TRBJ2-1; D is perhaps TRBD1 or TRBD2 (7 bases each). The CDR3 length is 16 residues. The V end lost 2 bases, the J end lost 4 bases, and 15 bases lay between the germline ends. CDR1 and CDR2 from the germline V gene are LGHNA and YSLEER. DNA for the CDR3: TGCGCCAGCAGCCAACCAGGGGGGGCGGTTTACAATGAGCAGTTCTTC. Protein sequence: CASSQPGGAVYNEQFF.

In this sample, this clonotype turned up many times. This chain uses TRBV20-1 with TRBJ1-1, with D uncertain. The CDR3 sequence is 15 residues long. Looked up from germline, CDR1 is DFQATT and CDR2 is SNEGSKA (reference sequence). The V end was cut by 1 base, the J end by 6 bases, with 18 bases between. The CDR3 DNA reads TGCAGTGCTAGAGGTTTCGGAGCTAATAGCTCTGAAGCTTTCTTT. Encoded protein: CSARGFGANSSEAFF.

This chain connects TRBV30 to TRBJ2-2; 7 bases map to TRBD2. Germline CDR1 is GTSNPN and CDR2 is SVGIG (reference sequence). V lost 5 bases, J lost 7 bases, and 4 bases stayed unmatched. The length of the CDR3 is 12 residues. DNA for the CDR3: TGTGCCTGGGGTAGCGGGTACGGGGAGCTGTTTTTT. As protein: CAWGSGYGELFF.

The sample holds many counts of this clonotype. In DNA form, the CDR3 reads TGTGCCAGCACCATGGGAGGGGATGAAAAACTGTTTTTT. Translation gives CASTMGGDEKLFF. The chain joins TRBV12-3 or TRBV12-4 to TRBJ1-4; TRBD1 is a possible D gene (5 bases). This CDR3 is 13 amino acids long. The V end was cut by 7 bases, the J end by 6 bases, with 12 bases between.

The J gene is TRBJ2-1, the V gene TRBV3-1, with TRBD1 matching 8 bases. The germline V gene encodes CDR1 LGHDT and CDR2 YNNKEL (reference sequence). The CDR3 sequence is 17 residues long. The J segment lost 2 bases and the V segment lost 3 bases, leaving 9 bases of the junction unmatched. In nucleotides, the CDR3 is TGTGCCAGCAGCCAGTTGGACCAGGGGGCGGCCTACAATGAGCAGTTCTTC. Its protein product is CASSQLDQGAAYNEQFF.

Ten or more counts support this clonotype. CDR3 sequence: CASSRRTGQETQYF. The CDR3 region has the DNA TGTGCCAGCAGTCGACGGACAGGGCAAGAGACCCAGTACTTC. V usage is TRBV12-3 or TRBV12-4 and J usage is TRBJ2-5; 8 bases align to TRBD1. This CDR3 has 14 residues. The V segment lost 5 bases and the J segment 2 bases; nucleotides outside the gene matches: 4.

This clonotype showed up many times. DNA for the CDR3: TGCAGTGCTAATGACAGGGTCCAGGGTGGAAACACCATATATTTT. Protein sequence: CSANDRVQGGNTIYF. The chain is built from TRBV20-1 and TRBJ1-3; 7 positions agree with TRBD1. This CDR3 is built from 15 residues. Germline V gives CDR1 DFQATT, CDR2 SNEGSKA (reference sequence). The ends lost 4 bases at V and 3 bases at J; junction bases unmatched: 9.

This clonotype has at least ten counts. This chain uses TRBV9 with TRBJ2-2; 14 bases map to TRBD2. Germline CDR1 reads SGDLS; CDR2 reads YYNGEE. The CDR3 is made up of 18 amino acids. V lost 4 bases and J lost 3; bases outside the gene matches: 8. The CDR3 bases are TGTGCCAGCAGCCCCGGGACTAGCGGGAGATGGTACACCGGGGAGCTGTTTTTT. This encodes CASSPGTSGRWYTGELFF.

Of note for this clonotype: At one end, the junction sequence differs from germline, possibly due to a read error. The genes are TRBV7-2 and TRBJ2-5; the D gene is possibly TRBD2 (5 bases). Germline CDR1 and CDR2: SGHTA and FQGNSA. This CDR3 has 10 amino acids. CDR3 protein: CASSQLDADF. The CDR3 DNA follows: TGTGCCAGCAGCCAACTAGATGCGGACTTC.

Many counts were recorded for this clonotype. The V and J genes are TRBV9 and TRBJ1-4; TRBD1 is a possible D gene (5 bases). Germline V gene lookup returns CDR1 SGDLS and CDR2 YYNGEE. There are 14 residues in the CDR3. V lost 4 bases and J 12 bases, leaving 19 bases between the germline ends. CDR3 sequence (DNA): TGTGCCAGCAGCCCCACCGGGACTTATAGGGAACTGTTTTTT. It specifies CASSPTGTYRELFF.

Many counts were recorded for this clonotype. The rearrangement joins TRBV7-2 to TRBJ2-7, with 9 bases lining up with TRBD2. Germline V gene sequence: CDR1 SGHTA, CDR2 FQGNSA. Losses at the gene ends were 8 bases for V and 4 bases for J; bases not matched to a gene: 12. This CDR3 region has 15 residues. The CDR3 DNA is TGTGCCAGCGCTCCCTCAGCGGGAGGAGGTTACGAGCAGTACTTC. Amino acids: CASAPSAGGGYEQYF.

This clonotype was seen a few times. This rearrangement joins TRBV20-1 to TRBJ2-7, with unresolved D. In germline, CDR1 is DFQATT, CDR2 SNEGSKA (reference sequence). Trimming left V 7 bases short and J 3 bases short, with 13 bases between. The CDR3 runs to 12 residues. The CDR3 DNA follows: TGCAGTGGTCCCGCTAGAATCTACGAGCAGTACTTC. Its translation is CSGPARIYEQYF.

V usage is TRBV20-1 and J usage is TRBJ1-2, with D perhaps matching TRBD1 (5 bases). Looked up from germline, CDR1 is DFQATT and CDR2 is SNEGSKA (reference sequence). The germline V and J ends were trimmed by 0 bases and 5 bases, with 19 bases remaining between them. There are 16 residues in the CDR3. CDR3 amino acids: CSARDRKSGVSYGYTF. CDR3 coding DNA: TGCAGTGCTAGAGATCGGAAGTCGGGGGTTTCGTATGGCTACACCTTC.

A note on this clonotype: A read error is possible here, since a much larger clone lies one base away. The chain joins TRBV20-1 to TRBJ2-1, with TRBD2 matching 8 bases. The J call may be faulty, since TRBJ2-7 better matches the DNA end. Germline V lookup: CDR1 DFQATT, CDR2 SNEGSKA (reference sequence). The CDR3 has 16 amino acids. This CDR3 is CSANYRGTRHYNEQYF. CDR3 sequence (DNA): TGCAGTGCTAATTACCGCGGGACTAGGCACTACAATGAGCAGTACTTC.

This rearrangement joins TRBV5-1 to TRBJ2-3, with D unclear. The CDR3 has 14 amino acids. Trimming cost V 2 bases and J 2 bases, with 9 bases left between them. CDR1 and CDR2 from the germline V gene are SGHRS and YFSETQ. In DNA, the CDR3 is TGCGCCAGCAGCTTTGGCGGATACACAGATACGCAGTATTTT. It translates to CASSFGGYTDTQYF.